Below are 18 T cell receptor beta chains sequenced from a single sample in a study of hypomethylating agent response in myelodysplastic syndrome. Profiled with immunoSEQ multiplex PCR; TCRdb holds only in-frame clones, not every one. The sample includes some 5,000 clones, over 65% seen only once; the top ten take around a tenth. Sequenced material: bone marrow, taken before or after starting hypomethylating agent treatment for myelodysplastic syndrome (not recorded which). These receptors were collected from a human donor with myelodysplastic syndrome.

The rearrangement uses TRBV4-1 and TRBJ1-4; no clear D. The CDR3 is 14 residues long. V gave up 2 bases and J gave up 4 bases, with 8 bases separating them. Germline CDR1 reads MGHRA; CDR2 reads YSYEKL. CDR3 in DNA: TGCGCCAGCAGCCAACAGGCGAATAATGAAAAACTGTTTTTT. Translating it yields CASSQQANNEKLFF.

The chain uses TRBV7-9 and TRBJ2-1; possible D gene TRBD1, 6 bases. V was pared by 5 bases and J by 9 bases, with 14 bases between. Germline V gives CDR1 SEHNR, CDR2 FQNEAQ (reference sequence). This CDR3 is 13 amino acids long. The DNA for the CDR3 is TGTGCCAGCAGCCTACACAGGGACGGTGAGCAGTTCTTC. Protein product: CASSLHRDGEQFF.

This chain links TRBV19 with TRBJ1-1; tentative D call: TRBD1 (5 bases). Germline-derived CDR1 and CDR2 are LNHDA and SQIVND (reference sequence). The CDR3 is made up of 11 amino acids. The V end lost 3 bases, the J end lost 10 bases, and 9 bases lay between the germline ends. CDR3 region: CASSIQGAAFF. The CDR3 nucleotides are TGTGCCAGTAGTATTCAGGGTGCAGCTTTCTTT.

J is TRBJ2-3 and V is TRBV5-1, with 11 bases aligning to TRBD1. V was clipped by 3 bases and J by 3 bases; unmatched bases: 3. CDR3 length equals 15 residues. The germline CDR1 and CDR2 sequences are SGHRS and YFSETQ. The CDR3 spells CASSSDRGRTDTQYF. The DNA for the CDR3 is TGCGCCAGCAGCTCGGACAGGGGGCGAACAGATACGCAGTATTTT.

This chain connects TRBV2 to TRBJ1-1; tentative D call: TRBD1 (5 bases). Germline CDR1 is SNHLY and CDR2 is FYNNEI. Trimming pared 6 bases from V and 5 bases from J, leaving 19 bases between. The CDR3 totals 15 residues. For the CDR3, the DNA is TGTGCCAGCAGCTCCCTGCGGGGCGCGAGAACTGAAGCTTTCTTT. This gives the protein CASSSLRGARTEAFF.

The chain joins TRBV2 to TRBJ2-5, with 8 bases lining up with TRBD1. Germline V gives CDR1 SNHLY, CDR2 FYNNEI. This CDR3 has 14 amino acids. With 6 bases clipped from V and 3 bases from J, the junction kept 6 bases outside the gene matches. The CDR3 DNA reads TGTGCCAGCAGCCGAGTGACAGGGGAAGAGACCCAGTACTTC. This codes for CASSRVTGEETQYF.

V usage is TRBV10-2 and J usage is TRBJ1-3; 7 bases align to TRBD1. Germline V lookup: CDR1 WSHSY, CDR2 SAAADI. V dropped 6 bases and J dropped 1; count of bases not matched to a gene: 9. The CDR3 is 16 amino acids. The CDR3 here is CASSRDSIQSGNTIYF. CDR3 DNA sequence: TGCGCCAGCAGCCGGGACAGTATTCAATCTGGAAACACCATATATTTT.

This clone was picked up a small number of times. V and J are TRBV10-1 and TRBJ1-5, with D hard to call. The germline CDR1 and CDR2 sequences are WNHNN and SYGVQD (reference sequence). CDR3 length equals 13 residues. With 3 bases removed from V and 6 bases from J, the gap between germline ends came to 9 bases. The chain's CDR3 is CASSERGFQPQHF. In nucleotides, the CDR3 is TGCGCCAGCAGTGAAAGAGGGTTTCAGCCCCAGCATTTT.

The rearrangement joins TRBV5-1 to TRBJ1-4, with a possible D match to TRBD1 (5 bases). In germline, CDR1 is SGHRS, CDR2 YFSETQ. The CDR3 is made up of 15 amino acids. V was clipped by 2 bases and J by 6 bases, with 14 bases between them. CDR3 DNA: TGCGCCAGCAGCTTTTCAGGGCCCGTGGATGAAAAACTGTTTTTT. This encodes CASSFSGPVDEKLFF.

This chain joins TRBV25-1 and TRBJ1-3; 8 bases map to TRBD1. With V trimmed by 6 bases and J by 7 bases, 11 bases remained unmatched. Germline CDR1 and CDR2: MGHDK and SYGVNS. The CDR3 length is 15 residues. The CDR3 DNA is TGTGCCAGCAGCGACAGGGGAAGTGTGAAGAACACCATATATTTT. Translating gives CASSDRGSVKNTIYF.

This clone was detected only once. The CDR3 protein is CASVPQRSSPLHF. The CDR3 DNA reads as TGTGCCAGCGTACCACAAAGGTCCTCACCCCTCCACTTT. The chain couples TRBV2 to TRBJ1-6; D gene unclear. Germline V gene data show CDR1 as SNHLY and CDR2 as FYNNEI. The CDR3 consists of 13 residues. V dropped 8 bases and J dropped 10 bases, with 15 bases sitting between them.

The chain carries TRBV6-5 and TRBJ2-1; 9 nucleotides match TRBD2. The CDR3 has 14 amino acids. J was trimmed by 4 bases and V by 6 bases; bases with no gene match: 4. In germline, CDR1 is MNHEY, CDR2 SVGAGI. Written as DNA, the CDR3 is TGTGCCAGCAGGGGGAGCGGGGGGTACAATGAGCAGTTCTTC. Protein sequence: CASRGSGGYNEQFF.

This clone showed up just a few times. The rearrangement uses TRBV2 and TRBJ1-1; 7 nucleotides align to TRBD1. Trimming removed 5 bases from V and 0 bases from J; junction bases left unmatched: 6. The CDR3 loop spans 15 amino acids. Germline CDR1 and CDR2: SNHLY and FYNNEI. This CDR3 is CASSRQGGVNTEAFF. The CDR3 DNA follows: TGTGCCAGCAGTAGACAGGGTGGGGTGAACACTGAAGCTTTCTTT.

The J gene is TRBJ1-1, the V gene TRBV7-8, with 8 bases fitting TRBD1. The length of the CDR3 is 15 residues. V dropped 5 bases and J dropped 3; count of bases not matched to a gene: 8. Germline V lookup: CDR1 SGHVS, CDR2 FQNEAQ. DNA of the CDR3: TGTGCCAGCAGCGCCTGGATACAGGGGGACACTGAAGCTTTCTTT. Translation: CASSAWIQGDTEAFF.

The V gene is TRBV5-4, the J gene TRBJ1-2; D remains unclear. CDR1 SGHNT and CDR2 YYREEE come from the germline V gene (reference sequence). Trimming stripped 2 bases from V and 8 bases from J, with 13 bases between. The CDR3 consists of 13 residues. CDR3 DNA sequence: TGTGCCAGCAGCTTCCAAACAGAGGAAGGCTACACCTTC. Amino acids: CASSFQTEEGYTF.

This clone was counted only a few times. This sequence joins TRBV2 and TRBJ2-7; D might be TRBD2 (5 bases). This CDR3 region has 12 residues. Germline CDR1 reads SNHLY; CDR2 reads FYNNEI. The V end was cut by 7 bases, the J end by 5 bases, with 12 bases between. For the CDR3, the DNA is TGTGCCAGCAAGAGGAACGGGGACGAGCAGTACTTC. It yields the protein CASKRNGDEQYF.

This clone has just a few counts. The chain uses TRBV15 and TRBJ1-5; 7 nucleotides agree with TRBD1. This CDR3 contains 14 residues. J gave up 6 bases and V 1 base, and 3 bases lay outside the gene matches. CDR1 LNHNV and CDR2 YYDKDF come from the germline V gene (reference sequence). The CDR3 loop is CATSRGTGVQPQHF. The CDR3 coding sequence is TGTGCCACCAGCAGAGGAACAGGGGTTCAGCCCCAGCATTTT.

This clone was seen just once. The J gene is TRBJ2-1, the V gene TRBV5-6; 7 nucleotides line up with TRBD2. V gave up 3 bases and J gave up 3 bases; unmatched junction bases: 6. There are 15 residues in the CDR3. CDR1 is SGHDT and CDR2 is YYEEEE in the germline V gene. The CDR3 spells CASSSWGGNYNEQFF. The CDR3 DNA reads TGTGCCAGCAGCTCTTGGGGGGGAAACTACAATGAGCAGTTCTTC.